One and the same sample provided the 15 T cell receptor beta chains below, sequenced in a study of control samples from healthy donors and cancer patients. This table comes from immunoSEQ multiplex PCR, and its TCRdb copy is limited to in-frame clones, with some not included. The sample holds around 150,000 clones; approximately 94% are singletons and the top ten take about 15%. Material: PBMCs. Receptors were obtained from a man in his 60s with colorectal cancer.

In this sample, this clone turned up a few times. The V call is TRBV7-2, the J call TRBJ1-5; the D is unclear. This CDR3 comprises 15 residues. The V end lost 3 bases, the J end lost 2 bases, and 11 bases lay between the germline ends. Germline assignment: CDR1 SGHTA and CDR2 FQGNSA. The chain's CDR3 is CASSLSRDGNQPQHF. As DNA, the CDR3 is TGTGCCAGCAGCTTGTCTAGAGACGGCAATCAGCCCCAGCATTTT.

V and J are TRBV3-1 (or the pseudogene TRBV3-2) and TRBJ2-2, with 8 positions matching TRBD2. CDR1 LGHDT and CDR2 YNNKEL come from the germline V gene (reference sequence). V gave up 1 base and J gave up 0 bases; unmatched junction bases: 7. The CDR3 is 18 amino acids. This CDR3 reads CASSQGIAGGANTGELFF. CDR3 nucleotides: TGTGCCAGCAGCCAAGGAATTGCGGGGGGCGCGAACACCGGGGAGCTGTTTTTT.

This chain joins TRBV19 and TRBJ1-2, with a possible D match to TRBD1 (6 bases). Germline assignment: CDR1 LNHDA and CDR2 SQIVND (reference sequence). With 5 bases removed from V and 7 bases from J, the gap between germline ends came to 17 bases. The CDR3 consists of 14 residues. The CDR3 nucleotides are TGTGCCAGTAGTCTGAGTTGGACAGCTCCTGGCTACACCTTC. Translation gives CASSLSWTAPGYTF.

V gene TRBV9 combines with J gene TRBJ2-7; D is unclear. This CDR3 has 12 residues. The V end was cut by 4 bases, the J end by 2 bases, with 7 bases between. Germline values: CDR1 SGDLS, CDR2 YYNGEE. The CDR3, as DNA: TGTGCCAGCAGCTCGACCCCCTACGAGCAGTACTTC. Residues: CASSSTPYEQYF.

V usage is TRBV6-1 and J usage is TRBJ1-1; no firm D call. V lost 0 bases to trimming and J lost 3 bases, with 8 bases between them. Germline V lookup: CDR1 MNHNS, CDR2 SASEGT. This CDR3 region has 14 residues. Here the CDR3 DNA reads TGTGCCAGCAGTGAAGCAGGGATCTACACTGAAGCTTTCTTT. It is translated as CASSEAGIYTEAFF.

CDR3 bases: TGTGCCAGCAGTGACCCTGGGGGGCAGCGCGCAACTAATGAAAAACTGTTTTTT. Protein sequence: CASSDPGGQRATNEKLFF. The chain links TRBV25-1 to TRBJ1-4, with a weak D call TRBD1 (6 bases). The CDR3 spans 18 residues. The germline gives CDR1 MGHDK, CDR2 SYGVNS. Trimming shortened V by 3 bases and J by 0 bases, and 17 bases separated the two germline ends.

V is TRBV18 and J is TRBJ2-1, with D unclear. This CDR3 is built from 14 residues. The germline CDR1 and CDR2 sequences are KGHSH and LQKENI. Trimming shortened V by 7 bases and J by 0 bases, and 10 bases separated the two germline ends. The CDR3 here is CASLGFSSYNEQFF. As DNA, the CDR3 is TGTGCCAGCTTAGGGTTCAGCTCCTACAATGAGCAGTTCTTC.

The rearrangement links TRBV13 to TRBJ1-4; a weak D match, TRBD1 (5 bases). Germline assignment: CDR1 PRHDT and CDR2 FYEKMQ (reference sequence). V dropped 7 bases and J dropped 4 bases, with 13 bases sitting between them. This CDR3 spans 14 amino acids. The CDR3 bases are TGTGCCAGCAACCTCCGGCAGGGTAATGAAAAACTGTTTTTT. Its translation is CASNLRQGNEKLFF.

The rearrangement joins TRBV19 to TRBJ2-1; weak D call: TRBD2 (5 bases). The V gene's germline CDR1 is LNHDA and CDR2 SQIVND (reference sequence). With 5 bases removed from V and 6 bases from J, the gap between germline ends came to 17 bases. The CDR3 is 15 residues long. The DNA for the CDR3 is TGTGCCAGTAGTCTCGGACTGGTTCGGGCCAATGAGCAGTTCTTC. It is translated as CASSLGLVRANEQFF. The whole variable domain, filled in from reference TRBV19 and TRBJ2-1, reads DGGITQSPKYLFRKEGQNVTLSCEQNLNHDAMYWYRQDPGQGLRLIYYSQIVNDFQKGDIAEGYSVSREKKESFPLTVTSAQKNPTAFYLCASSLGLVRANEQFFGPGTRLTVL.

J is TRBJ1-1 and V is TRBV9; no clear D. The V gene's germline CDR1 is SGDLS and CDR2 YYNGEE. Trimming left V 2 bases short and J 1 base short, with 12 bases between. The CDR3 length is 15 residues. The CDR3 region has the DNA TGTGCCAGCAGCGTCCGGCCGGATCCGAACACTGAAGCTTTCTTT. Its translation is CASSVRPDPNTEAFF.

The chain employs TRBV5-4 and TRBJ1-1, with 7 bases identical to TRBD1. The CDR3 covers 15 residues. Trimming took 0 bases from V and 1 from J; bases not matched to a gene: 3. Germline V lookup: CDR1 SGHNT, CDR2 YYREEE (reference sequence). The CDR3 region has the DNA TGTGCCAGCAGCTTGGGAGGGGGCAGGAACACTGAAGCTTTCTTT. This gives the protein CASSLGGGRNTEAFF.

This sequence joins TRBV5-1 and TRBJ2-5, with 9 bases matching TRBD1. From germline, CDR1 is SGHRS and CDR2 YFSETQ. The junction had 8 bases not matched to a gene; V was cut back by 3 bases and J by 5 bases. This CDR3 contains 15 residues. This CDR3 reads CASSSRTGGGETQYF. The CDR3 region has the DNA TGCGCCAGCAGCTCTCGAACAGGGGGCGGGGAGACCCAGTACTTC. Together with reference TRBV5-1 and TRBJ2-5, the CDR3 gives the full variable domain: KAGVTQTPRYLIKTRGQQVTLSCSPISGHRSVSWYQQTPGQGLQFLFEYFSETQRNKGNFPGRFSGRQFSNSRSEMNVSTLELGDSALYLCASSSRTGGGETQYFGPGTRLLVL.

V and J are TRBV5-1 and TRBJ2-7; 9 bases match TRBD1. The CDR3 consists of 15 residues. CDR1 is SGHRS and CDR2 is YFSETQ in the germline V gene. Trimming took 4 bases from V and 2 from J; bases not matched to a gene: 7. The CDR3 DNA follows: TGCGCCAGCAGCCGGGGACAGGGATCGACCTACGAGCAGTACTTC. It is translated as CASSRGQGSTYEQYF.

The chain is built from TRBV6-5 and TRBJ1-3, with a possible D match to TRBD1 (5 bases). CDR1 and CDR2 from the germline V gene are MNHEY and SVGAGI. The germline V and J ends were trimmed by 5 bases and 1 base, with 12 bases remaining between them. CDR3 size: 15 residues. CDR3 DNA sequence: TGTGCCAGCAGTCGAGGGGTGAATTCTGGAAACACCATATATTTT. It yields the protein CASSRGVNSGNTIYF.

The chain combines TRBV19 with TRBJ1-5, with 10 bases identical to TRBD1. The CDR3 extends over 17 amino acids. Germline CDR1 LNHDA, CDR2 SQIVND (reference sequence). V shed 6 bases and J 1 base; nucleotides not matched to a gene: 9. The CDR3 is CASRSGQGEGSNQPQHF. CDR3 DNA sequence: TGTGCCAGTAGATCCGGACAGGGGGAAGGGAGCAATCAGCCCCAGCATTTT.